The entry that follows covers one TCR beta chain sequence. Its antigen is as yet unknown. This sample is part of a study of cytomegalovirus exposure and HLA in healthy donors. Study in general: Among the roughly 380 donors who were genotyped, about 80% fell in the genetic ancestry cluster that is associated with self-reported Caucasian donors.

Study observations and caveats: Later analysis demonstrated an association between a missense DCLRE1C variant and TCR beta V- and J-gene trimming. The study carried out a later analysis of TCR beta sequences. It associated approximately 16,000 of them with specific HLA alleles at a false discovery rate of 0.05.

V lost 5 bases, J lost 9 bases, and 10 bases lay in between. Germline lookup yields CDR1 MNHEY and CDR2 SVGAGI. The CDR3 is made up of 11 amino acids. Both 60 Vbeta primers and 13 Jbeta primers went into the PCR. Produced via immunoSEQ multiplex PCR; TCRdb's table is partial and in-frame only. This sample carries 280,000 or so clones, approximately 90% of them seen once, and the ten largest clones take 2% to 3%. This rearrangement joins TRBV6-5 to TRBJ1-1, with TRBD1 as a possible D gene (5 bases). This clonotype originated in a woman under 30 in good health and CMV-seronegative. The specimen sequenced was PBMCs. The CDR3 nucleotides are TGTGCCAGCAGTCCCGACAGACAAGCTTTCTTT. This sequence encodes CASSPDRQAFF.